This entry concerns a single TCR beta chain. The antigen remains unidentified. This sample was taken from a study of T cell responses to AZD1222 COVID-19 vaccine. This table comes from immunoSEQ multiplex PCR, and its TCRdb copy is limited to in-frame clones, with some not included. The table shows about 150,000 clones, with 90% occurring only once. General study results and limits: Epitopes outside B.1.351 and B.1.1.7 mutated regions reportedly drew nearly half of spike TCRs.

Here the sequenced sample was peripheral blood, taken on day 0 of AZD1222 vaccination. This sequence originates from an adult in good health.

The CDR3 loop is CASSFIGYGYTF. The CDR3 nucleotides read TGTGCCAGCAGTTTTATTGGGTATGGCTACACCTTC. V is TRBV12-3 or TRBV12-4 and J is TRBJ1-2, with D hard to call. This CDR3 has 12 amino acids. Trimming left V 3 bases short and J 5 bases short, with 7 bases between.